This T cell receptor beta chain was obtained from a study of identifying expanded T cells in peripheral blood. The study, taken as a whole, reports: About 1.2 clones differed between technical replicates, versus around 15 and 18 over time. Across healthy donors, higher total template counts meant significantly greater approximately two-week count variance.

No infections or other immune events were documented during collection. For this clone: Its antigen remains unidentified.

The CDR3 extends over 13 amino acids. Per the germline V gene, CDR1 is SGHVS and CDR2 is FQNEAQ. With V trimmed by 7 bases and J by 4 bases, 4 bases remained unmatched. The protocol was immunoSEQ multiplex PCR, while the TCRdb copy is restricted to in-frame clones and leaves out a portion. The data hold 100,000 or so clones, with roughly 85% observed a single time. The sequenced sample was blood. This chain joins TRBV7-8 and TRBJ2-1; the match to TRBD1 covers 7 bases. The sequence derives from a person between 18 and 70 years old in good health. CDR3: CASIGDSYNEQFF. Written as DNA, the CDR3 is TGTGCCAGCATCGGGGACAGTTACAATGAGCAGTTCTTC.